Listed below are T cell receptor beta chains from one sample, sequenced in a study of OX40 agonist ivuxolimab in advanced cancers. Assay used: immunoSEQ multiplex PCR; TCRdb lists only in-frame clones, some missing. This sample has some 100,000 clones, with 92% found just once. Material: CD4+ or CD8+ T cells sorted from blood, obtained in a trial of the OX40 agonist ivuxolimab. These receptors originate from an adult with an advanced solid tumor such as melanoma, head and neck, liver or kidney cancer. The conserved cysteine and the conserved F or W are not part of the CDR3 here. Each record gives: J gene, clone size, V gene, CDR3 protein. The size entry is marked missing in some rows and otherwise reads once, few, many or a size class.

j_call: TRBJ2-1; clone_size: NA; v_call: TRBV5-8; cdr3_aa: ASSPGQGSDEQF
j_call: TRBJ1-1; clone_size: NA; v_call: TRBV7-3; cdr3_aa: ASSLRGSGTEAF
j_call: TRBJ2-7; clone_size: NA; v_call: TRBV5-6; cdr3_aa: ASSLGLAGGGEQY
j_call: TRBJ1-1; clone_size: once; v_call: TRBV6-5; cdr3_aa: ASSTGGAGAF
j_call: TRBJ1-1; clone_size: NA; v_call: TRBV27; cdr3_aa: ASSPHRAWTEAF
j_call: TRBJ2-3; clone_size: NA; v_call: TRBV23-1; cdr3_aa: ASSQYPSGNTDTQY
j_call: TRBJ2-1; clone_size: NA; v_call: TRBV9; cdr3_aa: ASSVVLHNNEQF
j_call: TRBJ2-7; clone_size: NA; v_call: TRBV29-1; cdr3_aa: SVLGVEQTETGSLYEQY
j_call: TRBJ1-5; clone_size: NA; v_call: TRBV4-1; cdr3_aa: ASSQGMDRHGQDQPQH
j_call: TRBJ2-7; clone_size: NA; v_call: TRBV5-6; cdr3_aa: ASSLGLGGYEQY
j_call: TRBJ2-6; clone_size: once; v_call: TRBV6-4; cdr3_aa: AGFENGIQTSGANVLT
j_call: TRBJ2-5; clone_size: NA; v_call: TRBV7-3; cdr3_aa: ASSLTAGGQETQY
j_call: TRBJ2-2; clone_size: once; v_call: TRBV13; cdr3_aa: ASSLVVGTSTTNTGELF
j_call: TRBJ1-4; clone_size: once; v_call: TRBV19; cdr3_aa: ASSQTGQLNEKLF
j_call: TRBJ2-1; clone_size: NA; v_call: TRBV5-1; cdr3_aa: ASSLVGDRSYNEQF
j_call: TRBJ1-2; clone_size: NA; v_call: TRBV11-2; cdr3_aa: ASSLGQGVRHGYT
j_call: TRBJ2-2; clone_size: NA; v_call: TRBV6-1; cdr3_aa: ASRVGGTGELF
j_call: TRBJ1-4; clone_size: once; v_call: TRBV5-1; cdr3_aa: ASSRRDPLATNEKLF
j_call: TRBJ2-1; clone_size: NA; v_call: TRBV13; cdr3_aa: ASSLEVDNEQF
j_call: TRBJ2-1; clone_size: NA; v_call: TRBV28; cdr3_aa: ASSFPRQVISDEQF
j_call: TRBJ1-2; clone_size: NA; v_call: TRBV6-5; cdr3_aa: ASSPRGDGYT
j_call: TRBJ2-1; clone_size: NA; v_call: TRBV5-5; cdr3_aa: ASSFGRMEWNEQF
j_call: TRBJ1-5; clone_size: NA; v_call: TRBV10-1; cdr3_aa: ASSYNQPQH
j_call: TRBJ1-5; clone_size: NA; v_call: TRBV15; cdr3_aa: ATSRDKGQNQPQH
j_call: TRBJ1-5; clone_size: NA; v_call: TRBV15; cdr3_aa: ATSRDPTVNQPQH
j_call: TRBJ1-6; clone_size: NA; v_call: TRBV30; cdr3_aa: AWSVWGQIDNSPLH
j_call: TRBJ2-4; clone_size: NA; v_call: TRBV5-4; cdr3_aa: ASSPNMGAKNIQY
j_call: TRBJ2-1; clone_size: NA; v_call: TRBV6-6; cdr3_aa: ASSPGLAGVSNEQF
j_call: TRBJ2-7; clone_size: NA; v_call: TRBV6-1; cdr3_aa: ASSERASGSHAYEQY
j_call: TRBJ1-2; clone_size: once; v_call: TRBV6-1; cdr3_aa: ASSDGVGGYGYT
j_call: TRBJ2-7; clone_size: NA; v_call: TRBV7-5; cdr3_aa: ARSLVGDEQY
j_call: TRBJ2-7; clone_size: NA; v_call: TRBV2; cdr3_aa: ASSEGLAGTSYEQY
j_call: TRBJ1-5; clone_size: once; v_call: TRBV30; cdr3_aa: AWSTGHSNQPQH
j_call: TRBJ2-5; clone_size: NA; v_call: TRBV2; cdr3_aa: ASSPPSGQETQY
j_call: TRBJ1-2; clone_size: NA; v_call: TRBV5-1; cdr3_aa: ASSPGTGKRDGYT
j_call: TRBJ2-5; clone_size: NA; v_call: TRBV6-5; cdr3_aa: ASSPPLAQETQY